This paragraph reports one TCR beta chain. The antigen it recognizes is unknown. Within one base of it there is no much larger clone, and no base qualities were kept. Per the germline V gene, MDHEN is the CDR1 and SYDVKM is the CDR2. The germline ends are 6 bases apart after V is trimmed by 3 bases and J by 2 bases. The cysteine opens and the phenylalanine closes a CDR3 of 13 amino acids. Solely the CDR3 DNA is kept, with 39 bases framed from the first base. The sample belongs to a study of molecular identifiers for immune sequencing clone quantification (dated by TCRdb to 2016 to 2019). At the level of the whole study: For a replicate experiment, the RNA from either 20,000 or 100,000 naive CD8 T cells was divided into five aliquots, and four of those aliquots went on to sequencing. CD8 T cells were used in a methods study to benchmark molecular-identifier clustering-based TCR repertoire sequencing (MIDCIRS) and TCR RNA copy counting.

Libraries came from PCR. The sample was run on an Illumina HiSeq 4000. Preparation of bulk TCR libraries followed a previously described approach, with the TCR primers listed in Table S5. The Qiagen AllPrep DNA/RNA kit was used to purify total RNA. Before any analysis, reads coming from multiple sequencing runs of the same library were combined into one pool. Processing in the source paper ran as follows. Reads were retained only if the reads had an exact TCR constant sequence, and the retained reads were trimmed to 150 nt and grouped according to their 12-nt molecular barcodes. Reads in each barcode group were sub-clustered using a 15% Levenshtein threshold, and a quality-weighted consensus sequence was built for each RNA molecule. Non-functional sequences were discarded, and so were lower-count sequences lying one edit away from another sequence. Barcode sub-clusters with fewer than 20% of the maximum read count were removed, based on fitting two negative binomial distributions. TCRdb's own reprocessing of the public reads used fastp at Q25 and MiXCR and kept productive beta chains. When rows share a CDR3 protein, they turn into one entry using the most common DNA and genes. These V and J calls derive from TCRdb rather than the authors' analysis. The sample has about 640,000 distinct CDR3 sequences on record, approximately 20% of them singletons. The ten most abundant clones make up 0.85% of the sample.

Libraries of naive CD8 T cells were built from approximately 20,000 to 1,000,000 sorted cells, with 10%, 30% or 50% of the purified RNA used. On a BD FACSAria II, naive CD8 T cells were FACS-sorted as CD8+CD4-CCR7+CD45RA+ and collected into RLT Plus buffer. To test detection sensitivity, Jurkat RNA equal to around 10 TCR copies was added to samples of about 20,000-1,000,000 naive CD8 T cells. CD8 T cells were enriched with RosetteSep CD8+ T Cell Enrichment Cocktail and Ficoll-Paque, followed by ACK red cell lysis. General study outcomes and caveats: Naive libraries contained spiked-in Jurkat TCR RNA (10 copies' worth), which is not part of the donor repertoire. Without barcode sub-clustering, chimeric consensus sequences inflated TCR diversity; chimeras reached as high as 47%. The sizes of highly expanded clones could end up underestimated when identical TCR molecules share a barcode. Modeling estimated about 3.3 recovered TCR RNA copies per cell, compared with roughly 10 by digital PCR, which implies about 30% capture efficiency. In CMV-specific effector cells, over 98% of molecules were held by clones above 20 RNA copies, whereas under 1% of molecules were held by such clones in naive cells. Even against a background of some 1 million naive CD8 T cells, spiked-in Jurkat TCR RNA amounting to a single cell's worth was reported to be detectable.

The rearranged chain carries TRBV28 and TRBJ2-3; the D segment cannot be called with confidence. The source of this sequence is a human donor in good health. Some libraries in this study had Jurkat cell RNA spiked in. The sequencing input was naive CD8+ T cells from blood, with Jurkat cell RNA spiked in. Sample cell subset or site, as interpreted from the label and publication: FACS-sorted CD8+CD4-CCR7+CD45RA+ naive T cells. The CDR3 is CASSFKPTDTQYF. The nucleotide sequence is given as TGTGCCAGCAGTTTCAAGCCCACAGATACGCAGTATTTT.